The 25 T cell receptor beta chains below come from one sample, sequenced in a study of T cells in Graves' hyperthyroidism and ophthalmopathy. Using RNA transcripts as the source, TCR beta CDR3 regions were amplified. The HTBI primer set served for first-round RT-PCR of the TCR CDR3. From the multiplex PCR reads, TCRdb called clonotypes with MiXCR, one entry per CDR3 protein. The sample holds around 520,000 distinct CDR3 sequences; 12% to 15% are singletons and the top ten take over 11%. Sequenced input: blood. These receptors all come from a woman aged 40 to 50 with Graves' hyperthyroidism.

The table lists this clonotype with many counts. The chain couples TRBV18 to TRBJ1-1, with D perhaps matching TRBD1 (5 bases). Trimming removed 6 bases at V and 7 bases at J, with 15 bases between. Germline CDR1 is KGHSH and CDR2 is LQKENI. The CDR3 extends over 13 amino acids. CDR3 region: CASSPQGPIEAFF. In DNA form, the CDR3 reads TGTGCCAGCTCCCCCCAGGGACCGATTGAAGCTTTCTTT.

This clonotype was seen a handful of times. The chain uses TRBV10-3 and TRBJ2-1, with 8 bases that match TRBD1. Germline lookup yields CDR1 ENHRY and CDR2 SYGVKD. V dropped 0 bases and J dropped 0; count of bases not matched to a gene: 1. This CDR3 spans 16 amino acids. This CDR3 is CAISESTGGSYNEQFF. The CDR3 DNA reads as TGTGCCATCAGTGAGTCAACAGGGGGCTCCTACAATGAGCAGTTCTTC.

The table lists this clonotype with many counts. The V and J genes are TRBV28 and TRBJ2-7; D is ambiguous. The CDR3 is made up of 15 amino acids. Germline V gives CDR1 MDHEN, CDR2 SYDVKM. V shed 4 bases and J shed 4 bases, with 17 bases lying between them. The DNA for the CDR3 is TGTGCCAGCAGTTCATCTCGGGCGCCTAAATACGAGCAGTACTTC. Translated: CASSSSRAPKYEQYF. Based on the CDR3 plus reference TRBV28 and TRBJ2-7, the full variable domain is DVKVTQSSRYLVKRTGEKVFLECVQDMDHENMFWYRQDPGLGLRLIYFSYDVKMKEKGDIPEGYSVSREKKERFSLILESASTNQTSMYLCASSSSRAPKYEQYFGPGTRLTVT.

This clonotype was recorded at least ten times. The V and J genes are TRBV5-1 and TRBJ2-4; a weak D match, TRBD2 (5 bases). The CDR3 covers 15 residues. Trimming removed 0 bases from V and 7 bases from J, with 14 bases in between. CDR1 and CDR2 (germline): SGHRS, YFSETQ. The CDR3 sequence is CASSLDEGRRNIQYF. The CDR3 DNA sequence: TGCGCCAGCAGCTTGGATGAGGGTCGGCGGAACATTCAGTACTTC. Full variable domain (remainder filled in from reference TRBV5-1 and TRBJ2-4): KAGVTQTPRYLIKTRGQQVTLSCSPISGHRSVSWYQQTPGQGLQFLFEYFSETQRNKGNFPGRFSGRQFSNSRSEMNVSTLELGDSALYLCASSLDEGRRNIQYFGAGTRLSVL.

This clonotype came up a few times. The chain uses TRBV19 and TRBJ2-1; TRBD2 aligns across 13 bases. Per the germline V gene, CDR1 is LNHDA and CDR2 is SQIVND (reference sequence). The V gene end was trimmed by 10 bases and the J gene end by 6 bases; junction bases not matched to a gene: 6. The CDR3 contains 14 residues. CDR3 protein: CATQLAGGLNEQFF. The CDR3 region has the DNA TGTGCCACCCAACTAGCGGGAGGGCTCAATGAGCAGTTCTTC.

The gene calls are TRBV4-1 and TRBJ2-6; D gene unclear. CDR3 length equals 16 residues. Trimming pared 3 bases from V and 0 bases from J, leaving 9 bases between. Germline V gives CDR1 MGHRA, CDR2 YSYEKL. The CDR3 DNA sequence: TGCGCCAGCAGCCACCTACAGCACTCTGGGGCCAACGTCCTGACTTTC. It encodes CASSHLQHSGANVLTF.

This clonotype was counted a few times. This sequence joins TRBV28 and TRBJ2-2; 8 nucleotides agree with TRBD2. CDR1 and CDR2 (germline): MDHEN, SYDVKM. V was pared by 11 bases and J by 6 bases, with 8 bases of the junction left unmatched. The CDR3 extends over 13 amino acids. This CDR3 is CAAVSGMAGELFF. The CDR3 nucleotides read TGTGCCGCGGTTAGCGGGATGGCCGGGGAGCTGTTTTTT.

The table lists this clonotype with many counts. The chain recombines TRBV2 with TRBJ2-3, with D possibly being TRBD1 or TRBD2 (6 bases each). This CDR3 region has 12 residues. Trimming stripped 3 bases from V and 8 bases from J, with 9 bases between. Germline V CDR1 and CDR2: SNHLY, FYNNEI. CDR3 amino acids: CASSDEGGTQYF. CDR3 bases: TGTGCCAGCAGTGACGAGGGGGGTACGCAGTATTTT.

This clonotype was observed a few times. The rearrangement joins TRBV5-1 to TRBJ2-7; tentative D call: TRBD1 (5 bases). This CDR3 has 13 amino acids. Trimming left V 2 bases short and J 3 bases short, with 9 bases between. The germline V gene has CDR1 SGHRS and CDR2 YFSETQ. This CDR3 is CASSFYQGYEQYF. CDR3 DNA: TGCGCCAGCAGCTTTTACCAGGGCTACGAGCAGTACTTC.

This clonotype was detected ten times or more. The chain employs TRBV2 and TRBJ2-2; 8 nucleotides align to TRBD1. This CDR3 is built from 15 residues. Per the germline V gene, CDR1 is SNHLY and CDR2 is FYNNEI. The J segment lost 4 bases and the V segment lost 6 bases, leaving 7 bases of the junction unmatched. CDR3 nucleotides: TGTGCCAGCAGCCCTCGACAGGGGAGCACCGGGGAGCTGTTTTTT. This codes for CASSPRQGSTGELFF.

This clonotype occurred many times. This sequence joins TRBV30 and TRBJ1-2; D not certain. Germline CDR1 reads GTSNPN; CDR2 reads SVGIG (reference sequence). The ends were cut back, 2 bases at V and 7 bases at J, with 14 bases in the middle. The CDR3 has 13 amino acids. The CDR3 bases are TGTGCCTGGAGTCCGCCAGGATCGGGTGGCTACACCTTC. It encodes CAWSPPGSGGYTF. Looking up the rest from reference TRBV30 and TRBJ1-2 gives the full variable domain: SQTIHQWPATLVQPVGSPLSLECTVEGTSNPNLYWYRQAAGRGLQLLFYSVGIGQISSEVPQNLSASRPQDRQFILSSKKLLLSDSGFYLCAWSPPGSGGYTFGSGTRLTVV.

In this sample, this clonotype turned up many times. J is TRBJ1-1 and V is TRBV11-1; D not resolved. Germline CDR1 and CDR2: SGHAT and FQDESV (reference sequence). V was cut by 5 bases and J by 0 bases, with 13 bases left in between. The CDR3 is made up of 15 amino acids. In DNA, the CDR3 is TGTGCCAGCAGCCCCGGAAGGTTCATGAACACTGAAGCTTTCTTT. Translated: CASSPGRFMNTEAFF.

In its sample, this clonotype was seen many times. The J gene is TRBJ2-5, the V gene TRBV7-2; D unclear. The germline gives CDR1 SGHTA, CDR2 FQGNSA. This CDR3 contains 15 residues. Trimming took 5 bases from V and 2 from J, leaving 15 bases between them. This chain's CDR3 is CASSLSWALQETQYF. The CDR3 DNA reads as TGTGCCAGCAGCCTGTCTTGGGCGCTTCAAGAGACCCAGTACTTC.

This clonotype was counted ten times or more. This chain joins TRBV5-1 and TRBJ1-1; 7 bases map to TRBD1. CDR1 is SGHRS, CDR2 YFSETQ, per germline. Losses at the gene ends were 3 bases for V and 1 base for J; bases not matched to a gene: 9. CDR3 length equals 16 residues. The CDR3 bases are TGCGCCAGCAGCTGGATGACAGGGCAAAAGAACACTGAAGCTTTCTTT. Encoded protein: CASSWMTGQKNTEAFF. Supplemented by reference TRBV5-1 and TRBJ1-1, the full variable domain reads KAGVTQTPRYLIKTRGQQVTLSCSPISGHRSVSWYQQTPGQGLQFLFEYFSETQRNKGNFPGRFSGRQFSNSRSEMNVSTLELGDSALYLCASSWMTGQKNTEAFFGQGTRLTVV.

This clonotype has a count of ten or more. The rearrangement joins TRBV20-1 to TRBJ1-2; D is possibly TRBD1 (5 bases). The V end was cut by 5 bases, the J end by 1 base, with 8 bases between. Germline loops: CDR1 DFQATT, CDR2 SNEGSKA (reference sequence). There are 12 residues in the CDR3. The chain's CDR3 is CSAADSNYGYTF. CDR3 nucleotide sequence: TGCAGTGCTGCAGACAGTAACTATGGCTACACCTTC.

This clonotype was found a few times. This could be a read error, since a much larger clone is one nucleotide away. This chain connects TRBV7-3 to TRBJ2-5, with D tentatively TRBD1 (6 bases). The V end lost 8 bases, the J end lost 3 bases, and 13 bases lay between the germline ends. Germline V gene sequence: CDR1 SGHTA, CDR2 FQGTGA. This CDR3 spans 13 amino acids. CDR3 nucleotide sequence: TGTGCCAGCGGCCAACAGGGAGAAGAGACCCAGTACTTC. Translated, it gives CASGQQGEETQYF.

Worth noting for this clonotype: This may be a read error, as it is one base from a much larger clone. The chain has TRBV28 and TRBJ2-7; D uncertain. This CDR3 has 15 residues. The V gene's germline CDR1 is MDHEN and CDR2 SYDVKM. V lost 6 bases and J lost 6, with 21 bases in between. CDR3 coding DNA: TGTGCCAGCAGCTCTAAGAAAGGCATAGTCTCCGAGCAGTACTTC. This codes for CASSSKKGIVSEQYF. The whole variable domain, filled in from reference TRBV28 and TRBJ2-7, reads DVKVTQSSRYLVKRTGEKVFLECVQDMDHENMFWYRQDPGLGLRLIYFSYDVKMKEKGDIPEGYSVSREKKERFSLILESASTNQTSMYLCASSSKKGIVSEQYFGPGTRLTVT.

This clonotype was observed at least ten times. V is TRBV12-3 or TRBV12-4 and J is TRBJ1-2, with TRBD1 matching over 9 bases. The CDR3 extends over 13 amino acids. Germline trimming cut 6 bases from V and 9 bases from J; bases unmatched to any gene: 8. CDR3 loop: CASRAGTGSRYTF. The DNA of the CDR3 is TGTGCCAGCAGAGCCGGGACAGGGTCTCGCTACACCTTC.

This clonotype was seen repeatedly, ten times or more. The CDR3 here is CAISGERNTEAFF. The CDR3 nucleotides read TGTGCCATCAGTGGAGAACGGAACACTGAAGCTTTCTTT. The rearrangement uses TRBV10-3 and TRBJ1-1; D is unresolved. Trimming took off 4 bases at V and 1 base at J, with 7 bases between the two ends. The germline V gene encodes CDR1 ENHRY and CDR2 SYGVKD. This CDR3 has 13 residues.

In this sample, this clonotype turned up many times. The chain is built from TRBV5-1 and TRBJ2-3, with 13 bases fitting TRBD2. Looked up from germline, CDR1 is SGHRS and CDR2 is YFSETQ. The CDR3 is 18 amino acids. Trimming at V came to 4 bases and at J to 4 bases, leaving 12 bases not matched to a gene. CDR3 coding DNA: TGCGCCAGCAGCCCTGGACTAGCGGGAGTGGCGCCCCCAGATACGCAGTATTTT. Its translation is CASSPGLAGVAPPDTQYF.

This clonotype was observed at least ten times. The chain employs TRBV7-2 and TRBJ1-1; D possibly corresponds to TRBD1 (6 bases). CDR1 is SGHTA, CDR2 FQGNSA, per germline. The CDR3 totals 14 residues. V gave up 3 bases and J gave up 7 bases, with 15 bases separating them. The CDR3 DNA reads as TGTGCCAGCAGCTTGGGGCAGGGGATGGGTGAAGCTTTCTTT. It specifies CASSLGQGMGEAFF.

This clonotype was seen many times. This chain uses TRBV28 with TRBJ1-4; 11 bases fit TRBD1. Unmatched junction bases numbered 7, after V lost 7 bases and J lost 6 bases. CDR1 and CDR2 (germline): MDHEN, SYDVKM. CDR3 length equals 15 residues. In DNA form, the CDR3 reads TGTGCCAGCAACCAAAGGACAGGGGGCGATGAAAAACTGTTTTTT. As protein: CASNQRTGGDEKLFF.

This clonotype was counted at least ten times. V gene TRBV15 combines with J gene TRBJ2-7; D may match TRBD1 or TRBD2 (5 bases each). The CDR3 extends over 15 amino acids. Trimming shortened V by 0 bases and J by 5 bases, and 14 bases separated the two germline ends. CDR1 is LNHNV, CDR2 YYDKDF, per germline (reference sequence). The CDR3 nucleotides read TGTGCCACCAGCAGAGATCGGGGCAGTGTCAACGAGCAGTACTTC. This gives the protein CATSRDRGSVNEQYF.

The chain employs TRBV5-8 and TRBJ2-3, with 10 bases aligning to TRBD1. Germline values: CDR1 SGHTS, CDR2 YDEGEE. Losses at the gene ends were 2 bases for V and 1 base for J; bases not matched to a gene: 4. The CDR3 contains 16 residues. CDR3 loop: CASSFRDRGGTDTQYF. CDR3 nucleotides: TGTGCCAGCAGCTTCCGGGACAGGGGCGGCACAGATACGCAGTATTTT.

This clonotype was seen many times. The chain uses TRBV5-1 and TRBJ2-1; 7 nucleotides match TRBD2. This CDR3 has 11 residues. With 3 bases clipped from V and 9 bases from J, the junction kept 0 bases outside the gene matches. CDR1 SGHRS and CDR2 YFSETQ come from the germline V gene. The CDR3 reads CASSWEGEQFF. As DNA, the CDR3 is TGCGCCAGCAGCTGGGAGGGTGAGCAGTTCTTC.